The 3 T cell receptor beta chains below all came from one sample that was sequenced in a study of Ad26.COV2.S vaccination and SARS-CoV-2 variants. Clones were sequenced by immunoSEQ multiplex PCR, and TCRdb holds only the in-frame ones, with some missing. Among approximately 140,000 clones listed, roughly 88% were seen once. The specimen was peripheral blood, collected after recovery from COVID-19. Receptors were obtained from a human donor who had recovered from COVID-19.

This clone was counted a few times. This chain joins TRBV7-9 and TRBJ1-3; perhaps TRBD1 as D (6 bases). Per the germline V gene, CDR1 is SEHNR and CDR2 is FQNEAQ (reference sequence). The CDR3 spans 14 residues. V was trimmed by 5 bases and J by 0 bases, leaving 8 bases between them. CDR3 protein: CASSRTDSGNTIYF. The CDR3, as DNA: TGTGCCAGCAGCCGGACAGACTCTGGAAACACCATATATTTT.

CDR3 protein: CASAEGGASYNEQFF. DNA for the CDR3: TGTGCCAGCGCTGAAGGCGGGGCGAGTTACAATGAGCAGTTCTTC. The chain links TRBV11-3 to TRBJ2-1, with a weak D call TRBD2 (6 bases). The CDR3 loop spans 15 amino acids. V lost 8 bases to trimming and J lost 4 bases, with 18 bases between them. Per germline, CDR1 SGHNT and CDR2 YENEEA.

This chain joins TRBV11-2 and TRBJ2-3, with 7 bases identical to TRBD1. CDR3 length: 16 residues. V gave up 2 bases and J gave up 2 bases; unmatched junction bases: 7. In germline, CDR1 is SGHAT, CDR2 FQNNGV. The CDR3 DNA reads TGTGCCAGCAGCTTAAGCGAGGGGGCCATCACAGATACGCAGTATTTT. Translating it yields CASSLSEGAITDTQYF.